This passage covers 20 T cell receptor beta chains from one sample sequenced in a study of blood T cell repertoires in COVID-19 (dated by TCRdb to 2020 to 2021). Preparation of the library involved the immunoSEQ multiplex PCR assay. Here the immuneACCESS table is served through TCRdb, limited to in-frame sequences with V and J called. Missing clones are a known gap in these copies; in checked studies unresolved V genes cover under half, and the rest lacks a known reason. This sample gives about 380,000 clones in total; around 89% of them show up just once. In total, the top ten clones hold 0.9% to 1.5% of the sample. Input material: PBMCs or T cells enriched from blood (not recorded which). These receptors originate from a woman aged 18-30 years who had recovered from COVID-19.

The chain joins TRBV5-1 to TRBJ1-1, with TRBD1 identical over 9 bases. The CDR3 length is 17 residues. V shed 1 base and J 3 bases; nucleotides not matched to a gene: 10. The germline V gene encodes CDR1 SGHRS and CDR2 YFSETQ. The CDR3 sequence: CASSLYRTGERDTEAFF. CDR3 DNA sequence: TGCGCCAGCAGCTTGTACCGGACAGGGGAAAGGGACACTGAAGCTTTCTTT.

The chain employs TRBV9 and TRBJ1-2, with D uncertain. CDR3 size: 14 residues. Per the germline V gene, CDR1 is SGDLS and CDR2 is YYNGEE. The ends were cut back, 0 bases at V and 4 bases at J, with 10 bases in the middle. This CDR3 is CASSVGYGSYGYTF. Written as DNA, the CDR3 is TGTGCCAGCAGCGTAGGTTACGGGAGCTATGGCTACACCTTC.

The chain couples TRBV27 to TRBJ1-6; the D gene is possibly TRBD1 (6 bases). V lost 8 bases to trimming and J lost 7 bases, with 18 bases between them. Germline lookup yields CDR1 MNHEY and CDR2 SMNVEV (reference sequence). This CDR3 is 15 amino acids long. CDR3 bases: TGTGCCAGCCAACTAGGGGGGGCATGGAATTCACCCCTCCACTTT. Translation: CASQLGGAWNSPLHF.

The V call is TRBV19, the J call TRBJ1-2; TRBD1 aligns across 10 bases. The CDR3 length is 13 residues. J lost 7 bases, V lost 8 bases, and 7 bases had no gene match. From germline, CDR1 is LNHDA and CDR2 SQIVND (reference sequence). The CDR3 DNA sequence: TGTGCCAGTGGGACAGGGGTGGTAAGTGGCTACACCTTC. Its protein product is CASGTGVVSGYTF.

This clone showed up just once. The chain employs TRBV7-2 and TRBJ1-1; the match to TRBD1 covers 7 bases. The CDR3 consists of 17 residues. Germline trimming cut 5 bases from V and 3 bases from J; bases unmatched to any gene: 15. Germline CDR1 is SGHTA and CDR2 is FQGNSA. The CDR3 loop is CASSPRQGWTRYTEAFF. In DNA, the CDR3 is TGTGCCAGCAGCCCTCGACAGGGTTGGACGAGGTACACTGAAGCTTTCTTT.

The chain carries TRBV7-2 and TRBJ1-2, with D hard to call. V was clipped by 1 base and J by 2 bases, with 14 bases between them. Germline assignment: CDR1 SGHTA and CDR2 FQGNSA. The CDR3 extends over 16 amino acids. The CDR3 reads CASSLDSGRYNYGYTF. In nucleotides, the CDR3 is TGTGCCAGCAGCTTAGATAGCGGCCGATACAACTATGGCTACACCTTC.

This clone was found a few times. The chain is built from TRBV6-4 and TRBJ2-2; D is possibly TRBD1 (5 bases). CDR1 is MRHNA, CDR2 SNTAGT, per germline. V gave up 4 bases and J gave up 1 base, with 10 bases separating them. The length of the CDR3 is 15 residues. CDR3 DNA: TGTGCCAGCAGTGCGACAGCGATGAACACCGGGGAGCTGTTTTTT. This translates into CASSATAMNTGELFF.

The chain joins TRBV5-1 to TRBJ1-1; tentatively, D is TRBD1 (6 bases). This CDR3 is built from 13 residues. Looked up from germline, CDR1 is SGHRS and CDR2 is YFSETQ. Trimming stripped 6 bases from V and 1 base from J, with 10 bases between. Here the CDR3 reads CASKLGQNTEAFF. In DNA form, the CDR3 reads TGCGCCAGCAAACTGGGACAGAACACTGAAGCTTTCTTT.

The V and J genes are TRBV7-3 and TRBJ2-7; perhaps TRBD2 as D (6 bases). This CDR3 is 18 amino acids long. CDR1 is SGHTA, CDR2 FQGTGA, per germline. V was cut by 2 bases and J by 2 bases, with 22 bases left in between. CDR3 protein: CASSLGRSTGPKTYEQYF. The DNA for the CDR3 is TGTGCCAGCAGCTTAGGGAGGTCAACGGGACCCAAGACCTACGAGCAGTACTTC.

The chain's CDR3 is CASRVGASGANVLTF. DNA for the CDR3: TGTGCCAGCAGGGTTGGAGCCTCTGGGGCCAACGTCCTGACTTTC. The chain has TRBV7-3 and TRBJ2-6; no clear D gene. V lost 6 bases, J lost 0 bases, and 9 bases lay in between. Germline CDR1 is SGHTA and CDR2 is FQGTGA. The length of the CDR3 is 15 residues.

This chain joins TRBV6-5 and TRBJ2-1; 11 bases are a match to TRBD2. This CDR3 is 15 amino acids long. Trimming cost V 2 bases and J 8 bases; bases outside gene matches: 5. The V gene's germline CDR1 is MNHEY and CDR2 SVGAGI. The DNA for the CDR3 is TGTGCCAGCAGTTACGATAGCGGGGGGGCCTATGAGCAGTTCTTC. Translation gives CASSYDSGGAYEQFF.

This clone was seen once. DNA for the CDR3: TGTGCCAGCAGCAACCATGGGGGGGCTGAGACCTATAATTCACCCCTCCACTTT. Protein product: CASSNHGGAETYNSPLHF. The V and J genes are TRBV7-8 and TRBJ1-6; D might be TRBD1 (6 bases). Trimming removed 5 bases from V and 2 bases from J, with 19 bases in between. Germline CDR1 is SGHVS and CDR2 is FQNEAQ. The CDR3 runs 18 residues.

The chain links TRBV9 to TRBJ1-3, with D unclear. The germline V and J ends were trimmed by 0 bases and 1 base, with 11 bases remaining between them. The CDR3 covers 16 residues. Germline CDR1 SGDLS, CDR2 YYNGEE. The DNA for the CDR3 is TGTGCCAGCAGCGTAGCTAGGGAGGCGTCTGGAAACACCATATATTTT. Protein sequence: CASSVAREASGNTIYF.

The chain carries TRBV4-3 and TRBJ1-1; 7 bases match TRBD1. This CDR3 has 17 amino acids. The V segment lost 5 bases and the J segment 0 bases; nucleotides outside the gene matches: 12. Germline values: CDR1 LGHNA, CDR2 YSLEER. DNA for the CDR3: TGCGCCAGCAGCATAGGGGACAGCGCTAGTCTGAACACTGAAGCTTTCTTT. This translates into CASSIGDSASLNTEAFF.

This clone has ten or more counts. The chain joins TRBV9 to TRBJ1-4, with D possibly matching TRBD1 (5 bases). Trimming left V 3 bases short and J 7 bases short, with 7 bases between. This CDR3 has 12 residues. Per the germline V gene, CDR1 is SGDLS and CDR2 is YYNGEE. The CDR3 reads CASSADSEKLFF. CDR3 coding DNA: TGTGCCAGCAGCGCCGACAGTGAAAAACTGTTTTTT.

This clone has a single count. V gene TRBV6-5 combines with J gene TRBJ1-2, with a tentative D call TRBD1 (5 bases). This CDR3 comprises 13 residues. V was shortened by 2 bases and J by 8 bases, with 12 bases between the two germline ends. CDR1 and CDR2 (germline): MNHEY, SVGAGI. The CDR3 spells CASSYGGVRGYTF. The DNA for the CDR3 is TGTGCCAGCAGTTACGGGGGGGTCAGAGGCTACACCTTC.

The gene calls are TRBV4-3 and TRBJ2-7, with D perhaps TRBD1 (6 bases). CDR1 is LGHNA, CDR2 YSLEER, per germline. The length of the CDR3 is 16 residues. Trimming left V 4 bases short and J 3 bases short, with 19 bases between. CDR3 sequence reads: CASSRDTTGYLYEQYF. The CDR3 DNA follows: TGCGCCAGCAGCCGGGATACAACAGGGTATCTCTACGAGCAGTACTTC.

The genes are TRBV7-9 and TRBJ1-2; no firm D call. Germline V lookup: CDR1 SEHNR, CDR2 FQNEAQ (reference sequence). Trimming removed 1 base from V and 4 bases from J, with 7 bases in between. The CDR3 length is 13 residues. The DNA of the CDR3 is TGTGCCAGCAGCTTAGGTGGAGGCTATGGCTACACCTTC. This encodes CASSLGGGYGYTF.

In DNA, the CDR3 is TGTGCCATCAGTGAGTCAACGGGAGGATCATTCGGGGAGCTGTTTTTT. Amino acids: CAISESTGGSFGELFF. This chain uses TRBV10-3 with TRBJ2-2, with 7 bases aligning to TRBD2. J lost 7 bases, V lost 0 bases, and 8 bases had no gene match. Germline assignment: CDR1 ENHRY and CDR2 SYGVKD. This CDR3 has 16 residues.

The V call is TRBV14, the J call TRBJ1-1; tentative D call: TRBD1 (6 bases). The V gene lost 5 bases and the J gene lost 4 bases, with 14 bases spanning the gap. The CDR3 is 14 amino acids. CDR1 is SGHDN, CDR2 FVKESK, per germline. CDR3 nucleotide sequence: TGTGCCAGCAGCTCAAAACTACAGGGCACTGAAGCTTTCTTT. It encodes CASSSKLQGTEAFF.